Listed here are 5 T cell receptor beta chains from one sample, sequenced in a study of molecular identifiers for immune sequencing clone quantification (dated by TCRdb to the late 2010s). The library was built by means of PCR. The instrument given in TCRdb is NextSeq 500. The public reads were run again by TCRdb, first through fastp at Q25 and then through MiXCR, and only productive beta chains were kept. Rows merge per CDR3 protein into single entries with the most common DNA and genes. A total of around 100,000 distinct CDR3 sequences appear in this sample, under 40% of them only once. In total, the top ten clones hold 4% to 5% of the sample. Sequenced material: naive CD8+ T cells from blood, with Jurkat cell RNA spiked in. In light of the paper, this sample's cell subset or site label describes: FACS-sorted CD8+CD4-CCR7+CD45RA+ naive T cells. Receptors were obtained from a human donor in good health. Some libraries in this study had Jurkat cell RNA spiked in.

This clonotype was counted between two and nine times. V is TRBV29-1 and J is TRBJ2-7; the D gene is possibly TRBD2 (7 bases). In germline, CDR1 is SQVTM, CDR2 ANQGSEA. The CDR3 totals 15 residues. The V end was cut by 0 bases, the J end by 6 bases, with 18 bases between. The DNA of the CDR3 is TGCAGCGTTGAAGATCGGGGGGCCCCCTTGTGCGAGCAGTACTTC. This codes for CSVEDRGAPLCEQYF.

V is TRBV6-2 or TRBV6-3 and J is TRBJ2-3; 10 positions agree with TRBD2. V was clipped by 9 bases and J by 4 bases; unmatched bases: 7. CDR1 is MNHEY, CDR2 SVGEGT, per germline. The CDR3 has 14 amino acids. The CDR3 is CASQLAGAPDTQYF. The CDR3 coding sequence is TGTGCCAGTCAGCTAGCGGGAGCACCAGATACGCAGTATTTT.

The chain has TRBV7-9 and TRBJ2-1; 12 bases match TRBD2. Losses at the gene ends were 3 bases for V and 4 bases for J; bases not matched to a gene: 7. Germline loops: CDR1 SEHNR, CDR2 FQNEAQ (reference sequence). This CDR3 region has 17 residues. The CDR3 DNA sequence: TGTGCCAGCAGCTTGGTACTAGCGGGAGGATCTTACAATGAGCAGTTCTTC. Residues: CASSLVLAGGSYNEQFF.

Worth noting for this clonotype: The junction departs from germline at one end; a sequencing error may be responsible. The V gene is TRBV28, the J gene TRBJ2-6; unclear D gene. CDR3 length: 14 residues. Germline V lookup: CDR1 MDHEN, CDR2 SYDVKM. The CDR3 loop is CASSLILGPDVLTF. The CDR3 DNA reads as TGTGCCAGCAGTTTAATATTAGGGCCGGACGTCCTAACTTTC. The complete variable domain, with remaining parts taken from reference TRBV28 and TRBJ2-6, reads DVKVTQSSRYLVKRTGEKVFLECVQDMDHENMFWYRQDPGLGLRLIYFSYDVKMKEKGDIPEGYSVSREKKERFSLILESASTNQTSMYLCASSLILGPDVLTFGAGSRLTVL.

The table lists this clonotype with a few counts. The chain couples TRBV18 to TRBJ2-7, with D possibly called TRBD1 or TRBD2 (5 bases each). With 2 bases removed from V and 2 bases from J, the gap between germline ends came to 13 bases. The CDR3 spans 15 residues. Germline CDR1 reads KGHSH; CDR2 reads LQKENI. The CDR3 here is CASSPTGTEAYEQYF. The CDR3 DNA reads TGTGCCAGCTCACCAACCGGGACGGAGGCCTACGAGCAGTACTTC.